Listed below are T cell receptor beta chains from one sample, sequenced in a study of shared clonotypes between healthy human individuals. The repertoire was sequenced with immunoSEQ multiplex PCR; TCRdb's copy has only in-frame clones and lacks some. The data contain about 480,000 clones, more than 65% of them singletons. Sequencing was carried out using PBMCs. Receptors originate from a woman aged 40 to 49 in good health. Some clones in this sample may be carry-over from other donors' samples. CDR3s include the opening cysteine and the closing phenylalanine or tryptophan. Fields, in order: D gene, clone size, J gene, V gene, CDR3 protein, CDR3 DNA. The D gene is left open where the match is weak. Some rows have no size entry. The others give once, few or many, or a class for an expanded clone.

d_call: TRBD2; clone_size: .; j_call: TRBJ2-5; v_call: TRBV9; cdr3_aa: CASSVAGLAGGFGEETQYF; cdr3_nt: TGTGCCAGCAGCGTAGCCGGACTAGCGGGAGGGTTTGGAGAAGAGACCCAGTACTTC
d_call: TRBD2; clone_size: .; j_call: TRBJ2-3; v_call: TRBV5-4; cdr3_aa: CASSGEGRDTQYF; cdr3_nt: TGTGCCAGCAGCGGGGAGGGCAGAGATACGCAGTATTTT
d_call: .; clone_size: .; j_call: TRBJ2-5; v_call: TRBV28; cdr3_aa: CASSPGWIQYF; cdr3_nt: TGTGCCAGCAGCCCCGGATGGATCCAGTACTTC
d_call: .; clone_size: .; j_call: TRBJ2-3; v_call: TRBV27; cdr3_aa: CASSLQERWGDTQYF; cdr3_nt: TGTGCCAGCAGTTTACAAGAGCGGTGGGGAGATACGCAGTATTTT
d_call: .; clone_size: many; j_call: TRBJ1-3; v_call: TRBV6-1; cdr3_aa: CASSEIGFSGNTIYF; cdr3_nt: TGTGCCAGCAGTGAAATCGGATTCTCTGGAAACACCATATATTTT
d_call: .; clone_size: .; j_call: TRBJ2-5; v_call: TRBV7-6; cdr3_aa: CASIDGHSYQETQYF; cdr3_nt: TGTGCCAGCATCGATGGACACTCGTACCAAGAGACCCAGTACTTC
d_call: TRBD1; clone_size: few; j_call: TRBJ1-1; v_call: TRBV6-5; cdr3_aa: CASTGGNTEAFF; cdr3_nt: TGTGCCAGCACAGGGGGAAACACTGAAGCTTTCTTT
d_call: .; clone_size: .; j_call: TRBJ2-6; v_call: TRBV6-4; cdr3_aa: CASSPTGSGTGANVLTF; cdr3_nt: TGTGCCAGCAGCCCAACAGGGTCGGGGACAGGGGCCAACGTCCTGACTTTC
d_call: TRBD2; clone_size: .; j_call: TRBJ2-1; v_call: TRBV6-1; cdr3_aa: CASSELGLAGVGAQFF; cdr3_nt: TGTGCCAGCAGTGAACTGGGACTAGCGGGAGTGGGCGCGCAGTTCTTC
d_call: .; clone_size: .; j_call: TRBJ2-2; v_call: TRBV27; cdr3_aa: CASRRYTGELFF; cdr3_nt: TGTGCCAGCAGGCGGTACACCGGGGAGCTGTTTTTT
d_call: TRBD2; clone_size: .; j_call: TRBJ2-1; v_call: TRBV5-5; cdr3_aa: CASSFGTSGRTGEQFF; cdr3_nt: TGTGCCAGCAGCTTTGGGACTAGCGGGAGGACGGGCGAGCAGTTCTTC
d_call: .; clone_size: .; j_call: TRBJ1-4; v_call: TRBV7-2; cdr3_aa: CASSFVGAANEKLFF; cdr3_nt: TGTGCCAGCAGCTTTGTAGGGGCGGCTAATGAAAAACTGTTTTTT
d_call: .; clone_size: .; j_call: TRBJ2-7; v_call: TRBV23-1; cdr3_aa: CASSQSRVYEQYF; cdr3_nt: TGCGCCAGCAGTCAATCGAGGGTTTACGAGCAGTACTTC
d_call: .; clone_size: few; j_call: TRBJ1-1; v_call: TRBV7-9; cdr3_aa: CASRDGGTEAFF; cdr3_nt: TGTGCCAGCAGGGACGGAGGCACTGAAGCTTTCTTT
d_call: .; clone_size: .; j_call: TRBJ1-2; v_call: TRBV28; cdr3_aa: CASSWSGESGYTF; cdr3_nt: TGTGCCAGCAGTTGGTCAGGGGAGAGTGGCTACACCTTC
d_call: .; clone_size: few; j_call: TRBJ1-5; v_call: TRBV28; cdr3_aa: CASSFPELRFQPQHF; cdr3_nt: TGTGCCAGCAGTTTCCCAGAATTGAGATTTCAGCCCCAGCATTTT
d_call: .; clone_size: .; j_call: TRBJ1-4; v_call: TRBV5-5; cdr3_aa: CASSLWAGANEKLFF; cdr3_nt: TGTGCCAGCAGCTTGTGGGCAGGGGCCAATGAAAAACTGTTTTTT
d_call: .; clone_size: few; j_call: TRBJ2-1; v_call: TRBV9; cdr3_aa: CASSVDRANEQFF; cdr3_nt: TGTGCCAGCAGCGTAGATCGGGCCAATGAGCAGTTCTTC
d_call: .; clone_size: .; j_call: TRBJ2-7; v_call: TRBV7-9; cdr3_aa: CASSLSGGPATYEQYF; cdr3_nt: TGTGCCAGCAGCTTAAGTGGGGGCCCCGCAACCTACGAGCAGTACTTC
d_call: .; clone_size: .; j_call: TRBJ1-4; v_call: TRBV4-1; cdr3_aa: CASSQVGEKLFF; cdr3_nt: TGCGCCAGCAGCCAAGTCGGGGAAAAACTGTTTTTT
d_call: TRBD1; clone_size: .; j_call: TRBJ2-1; v_call: TRBV4-1; cdr3_aa: CASSQDPDGTDQFF; cdr3_nt: TGCGCCAGCAGCCAAGATCCGGACGGGACAGATCAGTTCTTC
d_call: TRBD1; clone_size: few; j_call: TRBJ1-1; v_call: TRBV30; cdr3_aa: CAWSSGQGLNTEAFF; cdr3_nt: TGTGCCTGGAGTTCGGGACAGGGATTGAACACTGAAGCTTTCTTT
d_call: .; clone_size: .; j_call: TRBJ2-1; v_call: TRBV7-2; cdr3_aa: CASSLSGRRYNEQFF; cdr3_nt: TGTGCCAGCAGCTTGAGCGGACGGAGGTACAATGAGCAGTTCTTC
d_call: .; clone_size: .; j_call: TRBJ2-2; v_call: TRBV5-1; cdr3_aa: CASSFTGSGELFF; cdr3_nt: TGCGCCAGCAGCTTTACAGGGTCCGGGGAGCTGTTTTTT
d_call: .; clone_size: .; j_call: TRBJ2-3; v_call: TRBV11-2; cdr3_aa: CASSSIGGSTDTQYF; cdr3_nt: TGTGCCAGCAGCTCCATCGGGGGAAGCACAGATACGCAGTATTTT
d_call: TRBD2; clone_size: .; j_call: TRBJ2-5; v_call: TRBV5-4; cdr3_aa: CASSSRGGQETQYF; cdr3_nt: TGTGCCAGCAGCTCACGGGGGGGGCAAGAGACCCAGTACTTC
d_call: .; clone_size: once; j_call: TRBJ2-3; v_call: TRBV7-2; cdr3_aa: CASGPGSSTDTQYF; cdr3_nt: TGTGCCAGCGGCCCGGGGAGTAGCACAGATACGCAGTATTTT
d_call: TRBD2; clone_size: .; j_call: TRBJ2-7; v_call: TRBV6-1; cdr3_aa: CASSTLGLGAYEQYF; cdr3_nt: TGTGCCAGCAGTACCCTCGGACTAGGAGCCTACGAGCAGTACTTC
d_call: TRBD1; clone_size: .; j_call: TRBJ2-7; v_call: TRBV5-6; cdr3_aa: CASSLAGTVSYEQYF; cdr3_nt: TGTGCCAGCAGCTTGGCTGGGACAGTTTCCTACGAGCAGTACTTC
d_call: .; clone_size: few; j_call: TRBJ2-4; v_call: TRBV15; cdr3_aa: CATSRGEATGENIQYF; cdr3_nt: TGTGCCACCAGCAGAGGAGAGGCTACGGGTGAAAACATTCAGTACTTC
d_call: .; clone_size: .; j_call: TRBJ1-1; v_call: TRBV7-2; cdr3_aa: CASSLDMNTEAFF; cdr3_nt: TGTGCCAGCAGCTTAGACATGAACACTGAAGCTTTCTTT
d_call: TRBD2; clone_size: .; j_call: TRBJ2-3; v_call: TRBV7-2; cdr3_aa: CASSSAGGTDTQYF; cdr3_nt: TGTGCCAGCAGCTCAGCGGGGGGCACAGATACGCAGTATTTT
d_call: .; clone_size: .; j_call: TRBJ2-5; v_call: TRBV5-4; cdr3_aa: CASSLTDGWQETQYF; cdr3_nt: TGTGCCAGCAGCTTGACGGACGGGTGGCAAGAGACCCAGTACTTC
d_call: TRBD2; clone_size: once; j_call: TRBJ2-7; v_call: TRBV7-3; cdr3_aa: CASSPRTSGRGEQYF; cdr3_nt: TGTGCCAGCAGCCCACGGACTAGCGGGAGGGGCGAGCAGTACTTC
d_call: TRBD2; clone_size: .; j_call: TRBJ2-6; v_call: TRBV4-2; cdr3_aa: CASSQDGSGRNVLTF; cdr3_nt: TGTGCCAGCAGCCAAGATGGCTCCGGGAGGAACGTCCTGACTTTC
d_call: .; clone_size: .; j_call: TRBJ2-1; v_call: TRBV6-1; cdr3_aa: CASSEALNILDEQFF; cdr3_nt: TGTGCCAGCAGTGAAGCGCTTAACATTCTGGATGAGCAGTTCTTC
d_call: TRBD1; clone_size: .; j_call: TRBJ2-1; v_call: TRBV6-5; cdr3_aa: CASSRQGVGYNEQFF; cdr3_nt: TGTGCCAGCAGTAGACAGGGGGTAGGATACAATGAGCAGTTCTTC
d_call: .; clone_size: .; j_call: TRBJ2-5; v_call: TRBV18; cdr3_aa: CASSPQETQYF; cdr3_nt: TGTGCCAGCTCACCACAGGAGACCCAGTACTTC
d_call: TRBD2; clone_size: .; j_call: TRBJ2-2; v_call: TRBV5-1; cdr3_aa: CASSRGSNPGELFF; cdr3_nt: TGCGCCAGCAGCCGCGGGAGTAACCCCGGGGAGCTGTTTTTT
d_call: TRBD1; clone_size: .; j_call: TRBJ1-2; v_call: TRBV28; cdr3_aa: CASSLITGGYGYTF; cdr3_nt: TGTGCCAGCAGTTTAATAACAGGGGGCTATGGCTACACCTTC
d_call: .; clone_size: few; j_call: TRBJ1-2; v_call: TRBV5-6; cdr3_aa: CATRRQSRANYGYTF; cdr3_nt: TGTGCCACCCGAAGACAGTCGCGGGCTAACTATGGCTACACCTTC
d_call: TRBD2; clone_size: .; j_call: TRBJ2-1; v_call: TRBV5-1; cdr3_aa: CASRTSGSSDEQFF; cdr3_nt: TGCGCCAGCAGGACTAGCGGGAGTTCTGATGAGCAGTTCTTC
d_call: .; clone_size: .; j_call: TRBJ2-7; v_call: TRBV28; cdr3_aa: CASSLRGEPYEQYF; cdr3_nt: TGTGCCAGCAGTTTGCGGGGAGAACCCTACGAGCAGTACTTC
d_call: TRBD2; clone_size: .; j_call: TRBJ2-2; v_call: TRBV27; cdr3_aa: CASSFSSGRARDGELFF; cdr3_nt: TGTGCCAGCAGTTTCTCTAGCGGGAGGGCCAGGGACGGGGAGCTGTTTTTT
d_call: .; clone_size: .; j_call: TRBJ1-1; v_call: TRBV11-1; cdr3_aa: CASSPVGGRLGTEAFF; cdr3_nt: TGTGCCAGCAGCCCAGTCGGGGGGCGACTGGGGACTGAAGCTTTCTTT
d_call: .; clone_size: .; j_call: TRBJ2-1; v_call: TRBV7-2; cdr3_aa: CASSLLAEMGQFF; cdr3_nt: TGTGCCAGCAGCTTATTGGCTGAGATGGGGCAGTTCTTC
d_call: TRBD2; clone_size: .; j_call: TRBJ2-1; v_call: TRBV5-4; cdr3_aa: CASSPGVREGINEQFF; cdr3_nt: TGTGCCAGCAGCCCCGGGGTGCGGGAGGGCATCAATGAGCAGTTCTTC
d_call: .; clone_size: .; j_call: TRBJ1-4; v_call: TRBV2; cdr3_aa: CASSEAVKGTNEKLFF; cdr3_nt: TGTGCCAGCAGTGAAGCGGTAAAGGGGACTAATGAAAAACTGTTTTTT